This T cell receptor beta chain was identified in a study of shared clonotypes between healthy human individuals. Looking at the study overall: The people who gave samples were two women and a few men aged 18 to 49.

This clone has a handful of counts. Over several immunoSEQ plates, each subset's genomic DNA was distributed in even portions. On sorted subsets, replicate PCRs used 150 to 250 ng DNA, or 27,000 or so T cell genomes. Assay used: immunoSEQ multiplex PCR; TCRdb lists only in-frame clones, some missing. The repertoire consists of approximately 1.9 million clones, with around 95% occurring once and the leading ten covering about 1.7%. V was shortened by 2 bases and J by 6 bases, with 8 bases between the two germline ends. This CDR3 is 13 amino acids long. Germline values: CDR1 SNHLY, CDR2 FYNNEI. In the naive CD8 group, cells lacked CD45RO and were positively selected for CCR7, so terminally differentiated effector memory CD45RA+ cells were left out.

Sequencing was carried out using naive CD8+ T cells from PBMCs. The chain employs TRBV2 and TRBJ1-5; D is unresolved. This sequence originates from a young man in good health. Some clones in this sample may be carry-over from other donors' samples. The CDR3 nucleotides are TGTGCCAGCAGTGAACAGGATGGTCAGCCCCAGCATTTT. Translating it yields CASSEQDGQPQHF.